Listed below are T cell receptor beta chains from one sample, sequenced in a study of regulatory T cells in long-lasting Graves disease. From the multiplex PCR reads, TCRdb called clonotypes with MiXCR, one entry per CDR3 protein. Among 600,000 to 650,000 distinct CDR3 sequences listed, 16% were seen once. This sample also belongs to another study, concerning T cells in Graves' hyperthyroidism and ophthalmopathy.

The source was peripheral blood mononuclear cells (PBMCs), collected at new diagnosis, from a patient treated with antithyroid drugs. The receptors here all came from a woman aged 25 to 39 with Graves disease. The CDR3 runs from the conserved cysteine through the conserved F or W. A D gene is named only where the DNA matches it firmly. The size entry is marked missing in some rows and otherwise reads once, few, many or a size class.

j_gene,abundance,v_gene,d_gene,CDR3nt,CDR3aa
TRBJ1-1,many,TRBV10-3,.,TGTGCCATCACTGGACAGCCGAACACTGAAGCTTTCTTT,CAITGQPNTEAFF
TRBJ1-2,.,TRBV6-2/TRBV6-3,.,TGTGCCAGCAGTTACTCGACGGCTGGGAGTTCTTCCTATGGCTACACCTTC,CASSYSTAGSSSYGYTF
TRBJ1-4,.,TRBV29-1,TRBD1,TGCAGCGTGAGACAGGGGGTGGCAACTAATGAAAAACTGTTTTTT,CSVRQGVATNEKLFF
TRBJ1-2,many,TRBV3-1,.,TGTGCCAGCGCCAAGGGGTCGACGGGCCTCTATGGCTACACCTTC,CASAKGSTGLYGYTF
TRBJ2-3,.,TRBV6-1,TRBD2,TGTGCCAGCAGAAACGGACTAGCGGGAGGGGACACAGATACGCAGTATTTT,CASRNGLAGGDTDTQYF
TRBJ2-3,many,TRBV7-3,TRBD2,TGTGCCAGCAGCTCCCCGGGACTAGCCACAGATACGCAGTATTTT,CASSSPGLATDTQYF
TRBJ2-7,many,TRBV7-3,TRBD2,TGTGCCAGCAGCCCTAGTTCGGGAGGGCCTTCCGAGCAGTACTTC,CASSPSSGGPSEQYF
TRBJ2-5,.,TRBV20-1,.,TGCAGTGCTAGAGATACAGTACAGGGGACTGAGACCCAGTACTTC,CSARDTVQGTETQYF
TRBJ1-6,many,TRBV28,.,TGTGCCAGCAGTTCACAGGGCTTACCCCTCCACTTT,CASSSQGLPLHF
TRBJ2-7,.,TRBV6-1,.,TGTGCCAGCAGTACCTCGGCCGGGACGCAGTACGAGCAGTACTTC,CASSTSAGTQYEQYF
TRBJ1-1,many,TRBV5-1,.,TGCGCCAGCAGCTTGGGCCAGGGAGAGGCTTTCTTT,CASSLGQGEAFF
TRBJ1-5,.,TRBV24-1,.,TGTGCCACCACTGACCCAAATCAGCCCCAGCATTTT,CATTDPNQPQHF
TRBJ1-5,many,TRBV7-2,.,TGTGCCAGCAGCTTGAAGTTAAGTGGTGAACAGCCCCAGCATTTT,CASSLKLSGEQPQHF
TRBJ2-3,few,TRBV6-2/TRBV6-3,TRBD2,TGTGCCAGCATACGGGAGGGGGATACGCAGTATTTT,CASIREGDTQYF
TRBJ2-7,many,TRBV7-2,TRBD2,TGTGCCAGCAGCCTCGGAGAACCGGGACTAGCGGAGCCCTACGAGCAGTACTTC,CASSLGEPGLAEPYEQYF
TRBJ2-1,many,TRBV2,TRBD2,TGTGCCAGCAGCCAAACTAGCGGGAGGTTAAATGAGCAGTTCTTC,CASSQTSGRLNEQFF
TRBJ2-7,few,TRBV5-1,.,TGCGCCAGCAGCTTGGTTTCAGAAAAGTACTCCTACGAGCAGTACTTC,CASSLVSEKYSYEQYF
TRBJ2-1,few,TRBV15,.,TGTGCCACCAGCACCATAAGTGTAGGATACAATGAGCAGTTCTTC,CATSTISVGYNEQFF
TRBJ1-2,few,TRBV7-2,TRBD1,TGTGCCAGCAGCTTGAACCGACAGGGGATGCACTATGGCTACACCTTC,CASSLNRQGMHYGYTF
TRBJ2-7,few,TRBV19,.,TGTGCCAGCAGCGGGGGACAGCTCGTGGACTACGAGCAGTACTTC,CASSGGQLVDYEQYF
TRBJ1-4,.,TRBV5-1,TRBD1,TGCGCCAGCAGCTCCGGGACAGGGACTGAAAAACTGTTTTTT,CASSSGTGTEKLFF
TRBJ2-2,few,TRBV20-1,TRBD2,TGCAGTGCTAGAGACATACTAGCGGGAGGGAACACCGGGGAGCTGTTTTTT,CSARDILAGGNTGELFF
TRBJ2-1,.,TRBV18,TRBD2,TGTGCCAGCTCACGGCAAGGACTAGCCGATGAGCAGTTCTTC,CASSRQGLADEQFF
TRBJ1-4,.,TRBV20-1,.,TGCAGTGCTAGGGGGGGGGGAAGGGAAAAACTGTTTTTT,CSARGGGREKLFF
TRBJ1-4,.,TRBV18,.,TGTGCCAGCTCACCACGGTCGTCTGAAAAACTGTTTTTT,CASSPRSSEKLFF
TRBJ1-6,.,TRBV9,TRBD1,TGTGCCAGCAGCGTCGGTGGGACAGTTAATTCACCCCTCCACTTT,CASSVGGTVNSPLHF
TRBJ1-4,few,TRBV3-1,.,TGTGCCAGCAGCCAAGGGTCCGAAAAACTGTTTTTT,CASSQGSEKLFF
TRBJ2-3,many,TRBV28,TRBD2,TGTGCCAGCAGTTTACCGCTAGCGGGACCCACAGATACGCAGTATTTT,CASSLPLAGPTDTQYF
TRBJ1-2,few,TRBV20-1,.,TGCAGTGCTACGGACACTTCTATAAGGGGTGGCTACACCTTC,CSATDTSIRGGYTF
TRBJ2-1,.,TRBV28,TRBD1,TGTGCCAGCAGTTTTGGGGACAGCTCCTACAATGAGCAGTTCTTC,CASSFGDSSYNEQFF
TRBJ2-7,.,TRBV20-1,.,TGCAGTGCTATCGGGACAACATACGAGCAGTACTTC,CSAIGTTYEQYF
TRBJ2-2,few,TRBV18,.,TGTGCCAGCGCAATTCAGGGTTCCACCGGGGAGCTGTTTTTT,CASAIQGSTGELFF
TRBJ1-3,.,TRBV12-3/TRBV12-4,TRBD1,TGTGCCAGCAGGGTACCCGGGACAGGGGGTGGGCTCTCTGGAAACACCATATATTTT,CASRVPGTGGGLSGNTIYF
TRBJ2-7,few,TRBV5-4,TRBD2,TGTGCCAGCACTTTGGGGGGGACTAGCGCGTACGAGCAGTACTTC,CASTLGGTSAYEQYF
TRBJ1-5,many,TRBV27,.,TGTGCCAGCGGACTAGACGCAGGCAATCAGCCCCAGCATTTT,CASGLDAGNQPQHF
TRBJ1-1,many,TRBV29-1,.,TGCAGCGTGGGTCCGGGTAACACTGAAGCTTTCTTT,CSVGPGNTEAFF
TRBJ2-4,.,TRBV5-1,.,TGCGCCAGCAGCCGCGAAGCGACAGTAGAAAACATTCAGTACTTC,CASSREATVENIQYF
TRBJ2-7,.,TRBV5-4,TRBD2,TGTGCCAGCAGCTTCGAGCGGGGGTTCTCCTACGAGCAGTACTTC,CASSFERGFSYEQYF
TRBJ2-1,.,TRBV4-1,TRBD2,TGCGCCAGCAGCTCGACCGGGACTAGTCCAGACAATGAGCAGTTCTTC,CASSSTGTSPDNEQFF
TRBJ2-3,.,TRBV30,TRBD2,TGTGCCTGGAGTACCCTACTAGCGGGAGCCACAGATACGCAGTATTTT,CAWSTLLAGATDTQYF
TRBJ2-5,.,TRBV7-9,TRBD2,TGTGCCAGCAGCTTAGACGGGACTATCAAAGAGACCCAGTACTTC,CASSLDGTIKETQYF
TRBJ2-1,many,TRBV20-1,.,TGCAGTGCTACCCGGTACAATGAGCAGTTCTTC,CSATRYNEQFF
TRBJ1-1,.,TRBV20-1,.,TGCAGTGCTTCGTTAGGGGCTTCGAACACTGAAGCTTTCTTT,CSASLGASNTEAFF
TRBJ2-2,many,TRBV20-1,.,TGCAGTGCTAGAGAGAACACCGGGGAGCTGTTTTTT,CSARENTGELFF
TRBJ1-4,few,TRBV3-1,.,TGTGCCAGCAGCCAAGTTGTGTCAACTAATGAAAAACTGTTTTTT,CASSQVVSTNEKLFF
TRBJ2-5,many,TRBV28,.,TGTGCCAGCAGTTTGATTTCTAACAGTCCCGAGACCCAGTACTTC,CASSLISNSPETQYF
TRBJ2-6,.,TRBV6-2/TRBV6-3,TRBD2,TGTGCCAGCTTCGAGCTCGTGGGGAGGGGCCACTCTGGGGCCAACGTCCTGACTTTC,CASFELVGRGHSGANVLTF
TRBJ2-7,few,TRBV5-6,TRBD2,TGTGCCAGCAGCCCTGGGGGGGACGAGCAGTACTTC,CASSPGGDEQYF
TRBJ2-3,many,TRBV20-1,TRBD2,TGCAGTGCTTGGGGACTAGCGGGAGATATCGGCACAGATACGCAGTATTTT,CSAWGLAGDIGTDTQYF
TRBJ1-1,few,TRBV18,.,TGTGCCAGCTCACCATACGACCAGAACACTGAAGCTTTCTTT,CASSPYDQNTEAFF
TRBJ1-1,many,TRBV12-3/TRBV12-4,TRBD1,TGTGCCAGCAGTCCCCAGGGACAGGGAGGCACTGAAGCTTTCTTT,CASSPQGQGGTEAFF
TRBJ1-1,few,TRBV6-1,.,TGTGCCAGCAGCAGGCCAGGGTTGGCGAACACTGAAGCTTTCTTT,CASSRPGLANTEAFF